One and the same sample provided the 21 T cell receptor beta chains below, sequenced in a study of blood T cell repertoires in COVID-19. Sequenced by immunoSEQ multiplex PCR; TCRdb stores in-frame clones only, minus some. The sample has approximately 98,000 clones; about 80% are singletons. The sequenced material came from peripheral blood. These receptors were collected from a man aged 60-69 years with acute or convalescent COVID-19.

V usage is TRBV7-2 and J usage is TRBJ1-2, with 8 bases matching TRBD1. Germline V gene lookup returns CDR1 SGHTA and CDR2 FQGNSA. CDR3 length: 14 amino acids. J gave up 5 bases and V 1 base, and 3 bases lay outside the gene matches. CDR3 in amino acids: CASSLDHRGYGYTF. The CDR3 DNA follows: TGTGCCAGCAGCTTAGACCACAGGGGGTATGGCTACACCTTC.

Only one count was recorded for this clone. V usage is TRBV9 and J usage is TRBJ2-2; possible D gene TRBD2, 6 bases. Germline CDR1 is SGDLS and CDR2 is YYNGEE. The CDR3 length is 15 residues. V was pared by 4 bases and J by 6 bases, with 16 bases between. The DNA for the CDR3 is TGTGCCAGCAGCCCTCACGGGGGAGTGGCCGGGGAGCTGTTTTTT. Residues: CASSPHGGVAGELFF.

The genes are TRBV5-1 and TRBJ1-5, with TRBD1 matching over 8 bases. V lost 4 bases, J lost 3 bases, and 6 bases stayed unmatched. This CDR3 is built from 15 residues. The germline gives CDR1 SGHRS, CDR2 YFSETQ. The CDR3 DNA reads as TGCGCCAGCAGCCCGACAGGGGCGACCAATCAGCCCCAGCATTTT. Residues: CASSPTGATNQPQHF.

The V and J genes are TRBV29-1 and TRBJ1-2, with no clear D. The CDR3 loop spans 11 amino acids. Deletions cut 3 bases from V and 4 bases from J, with 6 bases between. Germline CDR1 SQVTM, CDR2 ANQGSEA. CDR3 bases: TGCAGCGTTGATCGGAGCTATGGCTACACCTTC. This codes for CSVDRSYGYTF.

V and J are TRBV3-1 (or the pseudogene TRBV3-2) and TRBJ2-2; 9 nucleotides agree with TRBD1. Unmatched junction bases numbered 5, after V lost 7 bases and J lost 5 bases. CDR3 length equals 14 residues. Per germline, CDR1 LGHDT and CDR2 YNNKEL (reference sequence). CDR3 sequence (DNA): TGTGCCAGCATCGACAGGGGGGGGACCGGGGAGCTGTTTTTT. Translation gives CASIDRGGTGELFF.

The chain couples TRBV3-1 (or the pseudogene TRBV3-2) to TRBJ1-1; D is uncertain. Trimming pared 2 bases from V and 7 bases from J, leaving 14 bases between. CDR1 and CDR2 (germline): LGHDT, YNNKEL (reference sequence). The CDR3 has 14 residues. The CDR3 protein is CASSQSVYLDEAFF. Written as DNA, the CDR3 is TGTGCCAGCAGCCAATCGGTATACCTAGATGAAGCTTTCTTT.

The V and J genes are TRBV19 and TRBJ1-2; TRBD1 matches at 7 bases. The CDR3 loop spans 13 amino acids. Germline-derived CDR1 and CDR2 are LNHDA and SQIVND (reference sequence). V dropped 7 bases and J dropped 7; count of bases not matched to a gene: 9. CDR3 bases: TGTGCCAGTACACCGACAGGGAGGAGTGGCTACACCTTC. Protein sequence: CASTPTGRSGYTF.

The chain combines TRBV6-1 with TRBJ2-1; 7 nucleotides match TRBD1. Germline lookup yields CDR1 MNHNS and CDR2 SASEGT. This CDR3 comprises 15 residues. V gave up 2 bases and J gave up 4 bases; unmatched junction bases: 5. In DNA form, the CDR3 reads TGTGCCAGCAGTGAAAGGGCCAGGGGGTACAATGAGCAGTTCTTC. It yields the protein CASSERARGYNEQFF.

The CDR3 is CASSSGTGGGEAFF. In DNA, the CDR3 is TGTGCCAGCAGCTCCGGGACAGGGGGGGGTGAAGCTTTCTTT. The V gene is TRBV6-5, the J gene TRBJ1-1; 11 nucleotides align to TRBD1. CDR1 and CDR2 (germline): MNHEY, SVGAGI. This CDR3 region has 14 residues. V gave up 6 bases and J gave up 7 bases; unmatched junction bases: 7.

As regards this clone: The sample contains more than one DNA sequence encoding this CDR3. This sequence joins TRBV18 and TRBJ2-1; 8 bases are a match to TRBD1. J was trimmed by 0 bases and V by 2 bases; bases with no gene match: 0. Germline CDR1 reads KGHSH; CDR2 reads LQKENI. CDR3 length: 15 amino acids. The CDR3, as DNA: TGTGCCAGCTCACCAGACAGGGGCTCCTACAATGAGCAGTTCTTC. Translating gives CASSPDRGSYNEQFF.

This rearrangement joins TRBV2 to TRBJ1-5; TRBD1 might be the D (5 bases). V lost 4 bases and J lost 3, with 10 bases in between. The CDR3 is made up of 14 amino acids. The germline V gene has CDR1 SNHLY and CDR2 FYNNEI. CDR3 sequence reads: CASSATELNQPQHF. CDR3 in DNA: TGTGCCAGCAGTGCGACAGAACTCAATCAGCCCCAGCATTTT.

The chain combines TRBV28 with TRBJ2-1; TRBD2 agrees at 10 bases. The V gene's germline CDR1 is MDHEN and CDR2 SYDVKM. This CDR3 comprises 15 residues. J gave up 8 bases and V 5 bases, and 9 bases lay outside the gene matches. DNA for the CDR3: TGTGCCAGCAGTCCTTCTAGCGGGAGTTACGATGAGCAGTTCTTC. Its protein is CASSPSSGSYDEQFF. The full variable domain, in which reference TRBV28 and TRBJ2-1 provide the parts outside the CDR3, is DVKVTQSSRYLVKRTGEKVFLECVQDMDHENMFWYRQDPGLGLRLIYFSYDVKMKEKGDIPEGYSVSREKKERFSLILESASTNQTSMYLCASSPSSGSYDEQFFGPGTRLTVL.

V and J are TRBV11-3 and TRBJ2-5, with 9 bases aligning to TRBD1. V trimming: 4 bases; J trimming: 4 bases; junction bases outside the gene matches: 10. The length of the CDR3 is 16 residues. CDR1 is SGHNT and CDR2 is YENEEA in the germline V gene. The CDR3 nucleotides are TGTGCCAGCAGCTCCGACCCGGGACAGGGAACAGAGACCCAGTACTTC. It is translated as CASSSDPGQGTETQYF.

This clone has just one count. This chain connects TRBV9 to TRBJ1-4; TRBD1 aligns across 8 bases. The CDR3 extends over 15 amino acids. The V segment lost 0 bases and the J segment 6 bases; nucleotides outside the gene matches: 4. In germline, CDR1 is SGDLS, CDR2 YYNGEE. CDR3 DNA sequence: TGTGCCAGCAGCGTAGGGGCAGGGGGCCATGAAAAACTGTTTTTT. It translates to CASSVGAGGHEKLFF. The whole variable domain, remainder taken from reference TRBV9 and TRBJ1-4, is DSGVTQTPKHLITATGQRVTLRCSPRSGDLSVYWYQQSLDQGLQFLIQYYNGEERAKGNILERFSAQQFPDLHSELNLSSLELGDSALYFCASSVGAGGHEKLFFGSGTQLSVL.

Concerning this clone: At one end, the junction sequence differs from germline, possibly due to a read error. CDR3 in DNA: TGTGCCTGGAGTGCATGGGACAGGAAGAACCCTGAAGCTTTCTTT. This gives the protein CAWSAWDRKNPEAFF. V usage is TRBV30 and J usage is TRBJ1-1; 8 nucleotides align to TRBD1. The germline CDR1 and CDR2 sequences are GTSNPN and SVGIG (reference sequence). This CDR3 is 15 amino acids long.

The J gene is TRBJ2-7, the V gene TRBV18; D is uncertain. The length of the CDR3 is 14 residues. Trimming took 1 base from V and 0 from J, leaving 7 bases between them. The germline gives CDR1 KGHSH, CDR2 LQKENI. In DNA form, the CDR3 reads TGTGCCAGCTCACCACTATCGAGCTCCTACGAGCAGTACGTC. This translates into CASSPLSSSYEQYV.

The chain has TRBV11-2 and TRBJ2-3, with TRBD2 matching over 7 bases. Per germline, CDR1 SGHAT and CDR2 FQNNGV. This CDR3 has 14 amino acids. The J segment lost 8 bases and the V segment lost 0 bases, leaving 5 bases of the junction unmatched. CDR3 in amino acids: CASSLDGRDLTQYF. The CDR3 DNA reads as TGTGCCAGCAGCTTAGATGGGAGGGACCTTACGCAGTATTTT.

The table lists this clone with a count of one. The chain carries TRBV7-8 and TRBJ2-6; 7 bases agree with TRBD2. Per germline, CDR1 SGHVS and CDR2 FQNEAQ. V shed 5 bases, J shed 3 bases, and the junction held 7 bases outside the gene matches. The CDR3 covers 16 residues. CDR3: CASSPAGRVGANVLTF. DNA of the CDR3: TGTGCCAGCAGCCCAGCGGGGAGGGTTGGGGCCAACGTCCTGACTTTC.

The chain combines TRBV11-2 with TRBJ2-5, with 11 bases lining up with TRBD2. V gave up 1 base and J gave up 5 bases; unmatched junction bases: 9. This CDR3 is 17 amino acids long. The germline V gene has CDR1 SGHAT and CDR2 FQNNGV. The CDR3 DNA follows: TGTGCCAGCAGCTTAGTCACTAGCGGGAGCACCGGGGAGACCCAGTACTTC. This gives the protein CASSLVTSGSTGETQYF.

The rearrangement uses TRBV11-3 and TRBJ2-3; 9 nucleotides align to TRBD1. The trim removed 5 bases at V and 2 bases at J, leaving 11 bases unmatched. This CDR3 comprises 17 residues. Germline V gene sequence: CDR1 SGHNT, CDR2 YENEEA. The CDR3 coding sequence is TGTGCCAGCAGCCTGACCCTAGGACAGGGGATCACAGATACGCAGTATTTT. Encoded protein: CASSLTLGQGITDTQYF.

This rearrangement joins TRBV7-2 to TRBJ1-3, with D hard to call. The CDR3 spans 13 residues. The V end lost 5 bases, the J end lost 7 bases, and 12 bases lay between the germline ends. Germline loops: CDR1 SGHTA, CDR2 FQGNSA. DNA for the CDR3: TGTGCCAGCAGCCCACGACTCTGGAACACCATATATTTT. This translates into CASSPRLWNTIYF.